This T cell receptor beta chain was recorded in a study of CD8 T cells in ankylosing spondylitis. Each CDR3 protein is one row after TCRdb ran MiXCR on the 5' RACE reads. The sample holds about 240,000 distinct CDR3 sequences, around 10% seen once. Germline assignment: CDR1 SGHRS and CDR2 YFSETQ. Unmatched junction bases numbered 5, after V lost 0 bases and J lost 6 bases. This CDR3 region has 17 residues. Study conclusions and caveats: Clones tied to disease were said to be significantly enriched in matched ankylosing spondylitis synovial fluid. Made up of roughly 8 highly homologous variants, a TCR beta motif appeared characteristic of ankylosing spondylitis blood. Relatively scarce in peripheral blood, disease-linked clones were CD8+.

In this sample, this clonotype turned up many times. Antigen: not known. The chain carries TRBV5-1 and TRBJ2-3, with 15 nucleotides matching TRBD2. The sequenced sample was blood, either unsorted or a sorted T cell fraction (not recorded which). This sequence was found in a male donor with ankylosing spondylitis or in good health (not recorded which). CDR3: CASSLGTSGRAMDTQYF. Here the CDR3 DNA reads TGCGCCAGCAGCTTGGGGACTAGCGGGAGGGCCATGGATACGCAGTATTTT.